This T cell receptor (beta chain) was sequenced for a study of human T cells and chemical hapten exposure. Regarding time point: patch test 1, 2 weeks after DPC sensitization. Treatment noted: therapeutic diphenylcyclopropenone sensitization with weekly scalp DPC. Study-wide points: TCRs whose frequency exceeded 1 in 1000 remained the same following DPC sensitization. Compared with pre-sensitization or healthy control sets, expanded TCRs clustered more.

This clonotype was seen a few times. Antigen unknown. Library construction involved attaching unique molecular identifiers to individual cDNA molecules, which allowed quantitative, reproducible TCR counting. From the RACE reads, TCRdb called clonotypes with MiXCR, one entry per CDR3 protein. The sample yields around 120,000 distinct CDR3 sequences, approximately 11% seen once. Trimming took 4 bases from V and 0 from J, leaving 11 bases between them. CDR3 length equals 15 residues. The TCR originated in a middle-aged woman with alopecia areata. Some clones in this sample may be carry-over from other donors' samples. The rearrangement joins TRBV12-3 or TRBV12-4 to TRBJ2-3; D not certain. Sequenced material: whole blood, taken in connection with sensitization to the hapten diphenylcyclopropenone (DPC). CDR3 DNA sequence: TGTGCCAGCAGTTCTCGGGCCCATAGCACAGATACGCAGTATTTT. Translating it yields CASSSRAHSTDTQYF.